This T cell receptor beta chain was found in a study of shared T cell receptors in the human thymus. The germline V gene encodes CDR1 LNHDA and CDR2 SQIVND (reference sequence). V trimming: 2 bases; J trimming: 1 base; junction bases outside the gene matches: 2. This CDR3 has 15 residues. Produced via immunoSEQ multiplex PCR; TCRdb's table is partial and in-frame only. The table includes approximately 68,000 clones, about 95% detected once. The sequencing input was thymocytes. This TCR was sampled from a human donor. The V gene is TRBV19, the J gene TRBJ1-2; 9 bases fit TRBD1. DNA for the CDR3: TGTGCCAGTAGTATACCGGGACAGGGTAACTATGGCTACACCTTC. It yields the protein CASSIPGQGNYGYTF.